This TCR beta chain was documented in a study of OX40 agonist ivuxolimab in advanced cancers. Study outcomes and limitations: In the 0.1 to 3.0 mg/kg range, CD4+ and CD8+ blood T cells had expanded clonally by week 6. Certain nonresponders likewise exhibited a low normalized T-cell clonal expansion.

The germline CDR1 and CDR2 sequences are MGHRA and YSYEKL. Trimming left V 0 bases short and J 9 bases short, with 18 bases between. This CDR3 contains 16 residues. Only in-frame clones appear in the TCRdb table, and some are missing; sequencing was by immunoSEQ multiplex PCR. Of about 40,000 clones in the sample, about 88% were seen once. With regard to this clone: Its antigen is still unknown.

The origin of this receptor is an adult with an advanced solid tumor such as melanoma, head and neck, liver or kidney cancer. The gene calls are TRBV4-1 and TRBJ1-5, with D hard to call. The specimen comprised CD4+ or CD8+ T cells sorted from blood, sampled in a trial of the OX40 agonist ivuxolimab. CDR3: CASSQEVTAPGWPQHF. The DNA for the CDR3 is TGCGCCAGCAGCCAAGAGGTAACAGCCCCTGGATGGCCCCAGCATTTT.